This entry describes one T cell receptor (beta chain). Its target is not known. Between the trimmed V and J ends, which lost 2 bases and 3 bases, there was a span of 8 bases. Per the germline V gene, CDR1 is SEHNR and CDR2 is FQNEAQ (reference sequence). There are 13 residues in the CDR3. The data derive from a study of siplizumab effects on memory and regulatory T cells. Findings of the study overall: Proliferating Tregs in siplizumab cultures were never verified as suppressive. Naive T cells looked more diverse than memory cells and looked like major alloresponse contributors. On average, roughly 69% of mappable alloreactive CD4+ clones were Treg-derived under siplizumab, against about 25% in controls.

Libraries were prepared by immunoSEQ multiplex PCR; TCRdb keeps only in-frame clonotypes and omits some of them. The table has about 120,000 clones, 85% to 95% seen once. J is TRBJ2-7 and V is TRBV7-9; D unclear. The source of this sequence is a human donor in good health. Specimen: non-Treg CD4+ T cells sorted from blood. The DNA of the CDR3 is TGTGCCAGCAGCTTAACGGCTTACTACGAGCAGTACTTC. Its protein product is CASSLTAYYEQYF.